The clone carrying this T cell receptor (beta chain) has a handful of counts. The data stem from a study of regulatory T cells in long-lasting Graves disease. Trimming pared 0 bases from V and 3 bases from J, leaving 7 bases between. From germline, CDR1 is SGDLS and CDR2 YYNGEE. This CDR3 is built from 15 residues. Time point defined: newly diagnosed GD, antithyroid drugs for less than 3 months. The TCR library was prepared using RNA isolated from PBMCs. Building of the TCR beta libraries involved iRepertoire HTBI primers and Arm-PCR of CDR3 regions. MiXCR, applied by TCRdb to the multiplex PCR reads, yields one record per CDR3 protein. The repertoire holds roughly 400,000 distinct CDR3 sequences, with 15% as singletons. Separately, the same data were catalogued under a study of T cells in Graves' hyperthyroidism and ophthalmopathy.

The sequences come from peripheral blood mononuclear cells (PBMCs), collected at new diagnosis, from a patient treated with antithyroid drugs. The J gene is TRBJ2-6, the V gene TRBV9; either TRBD1 or TRBD2 may supply D (5 bases each). The sequence was obtained from a woman aged 40 to 49 with Graves disease. The CDR3 nucleotides are TGTGCCAGCAGCGTAGCGGGGCTTGGGGCCAACGTCCTGACTTTC. Amino acids: CASSVAGLGANVLTF.